This TCR beta chain is drawn from a study of T cell responses to AZD1222 COVID-19 vaccine. The data were produced by immunoSEQ multiplex PCR, yet TCRdb's version contains in-frame clones alone and is incomplete. The repertoire includes some 150,000 clones, 89% of them detected once, and more than 2.5% sits in the top ten. Germline-derived CDR1 and CDR2 are SGHDT and YYEEEE. J was trimmed by 1 base and V by 2 bases; bases with no gene match: 4. The CDR3 length is 15 residues. This clonotype was sampled from an adult in good health. The input for sequencing was peripheral blood, taken on day 0 of AZD1222 vaccination. The rearrangement uses TRBV5-6 and TRBJ2-3; 7 bases fit TRBD2. The CDR3 sequence: CASSLPAGRTDTQYF. Here the CDR3 DNA reads TGTGCCAGCAGCTTACCAGCGGGGCGCACAGATACGCAGTATTTT.